This T cell receptor beta chain was recovered during a study of shared clonotypes between healthy human individuals. Naive CD8 cells, CD45RO-negative and positively selected for CCR7, excluded terminally differentiated effector memory CD45RA+ cells. Generated by immunoSEQ multiplex PCR, the TCRdb table keeps only in-frame clones and is missing some. The table lists about 680,000 clones, roughly nine tenths of them singletons. Per germline, CDR1 MNHEY and CDR2 SMNVEV (reference sequence). CDR3 length equals 15 residues. V lost 7 bases and J lost 4; bases outside the gene matches: 7. Sequencing used naive CD8+ T cells sorted from blood. This clonotype originated in a young man in good health. This chain uses TRBV27 with TRBJ2-7, with 13 positions matching TRBD2. Here the CDR3 reads CASIGGLAGVYEQYF. The CDR3 DNA reads as TGTGCCAGCATCGGAGGACTAGCGGGAGTGTACGAGCAGTACTTC.